This TCR beta chain was sequenced during a study of cytotoxic CD8 clonotypes in ibrutinib-treated CLL. Study observations and caveats: Public clonotypes were rare and shrank or held steady on treatment.

Clones were sequenced by immunoSEQ multiplex PCR, and TCRdb holds only the in-frame ones, with some missing. There are 150,000 to 200,000 clones in the sample; about four fifths occur only once, and roughly 1.9% lies in the top ten. Germline CDR1 is SGHRS and CDR2 is YFSETQ. The CDR3 sequence is 16 residues long. Between the trimmed V and J ends, which lost 5 bases and 2 bases, there was a span of 18 bases. In the case of this clone: Its antigen is not known.

This rearrangement joins TRBV5-1 to TRBJ2-3; tentatively, D is TRBD2 (6 bases). This TCR was sampled from a human donor with chronic lymphocytic leukemia. The sequencing here drew on PBMCs, taken after 12 months of ibrutinib treatment. The CDR3 loop reads CASSPSPGRITDTQYF. The CDR3 DNA sequence: TGCGCCAGCAGTCCGTCCCCCGGGAGAATCACAGATACGCAGTATTTT.